This is a list of T cell receptor beta chains from one sample in a study of early T cells in non-severe SARS-CoV-2 infection. TCRdb recomputed calls from the 5' RACE reads with MiXCR, one row per CDR3 protein. The sample carries about 90,000 distinct CDR3 sequences, more than 10% recorded once. The sequencing used whole blood, collected at baseline. The origin of the receptors is an adult who was a healthcare worker with PCR-confirmed SARS-CoV-2 infection or an uninfected control (not recorded which). The CDR3 runs from the conserved cysteine through the conserved F or W. The D gene is left open where the match is weak. Size tells how often a clone was seen (once, few, many) or the class of an expanded clone, and some rows leave it out.

>TRBJ2-3|TRBV24-1|TRBD2|many
CATAGDTDTQYF
TGTGCCACCGCGGGGGACACAGATACGCAGTATTTT
>TRBJ1-4|TRBV6-1|TRBD1|NA
CASSEERGGQGSLMEKLFF
TGTGCCAGCAGTGAAGAGCGGGGGGGACAGGGATCGTTGATGGAAAAACTGTTTTTT
>TRBJ2-7|TRBV10-3|NA|few
CAISDMKSPYEQYF
TGTGCCATCAGTGATATGAAGAGTCCCTACGAGCAGTACTTC
>TRBJ2-3|TRBV7-9|TRBD2|NA
CASSRIAGGPDTQYF
TGTGCCAGCAGCCGCATAGCGGGGGGGCCAGATACGCAGTATTTT
>TRBJ2-2|TRBV5-1|TRBD1|NA
CASSPGGADTGELFF
TGCGCCAGCAGCCCAGGGGGCGCCGACACCGGGGAGCTGTTTTTT
>TRBJ2-4|TRBV5-6|NA|NA
CASSAGPPAKNIQYF
TGTGCCAGCAGCGCCGGACCTCCAGCCAAAAACATTCAGTACTTC
>TRBJ2-7|TRBV27|NA|many
CASGAGAGQTYEQYF
TGTGCCAGCGGGGCGGGGGCGGGCCAGACCTACGAGCAGTACTTC
>TRBJ2-2|TRBV2|TRBD2|many
CASSGSSGMGTGELFF
TGTGCCAGCAGTGGGTCTAGCGGGATGGGCACCGGGGAGCTGTTTTTT
>TRBJ1-2|TRBV11-3|NA|few
CASSLVAGTQTYGYTF
TGTGCCAGCAGCTTAGTTGCCGGCACCCAAACTTATGGCTACACCTTC
>TRBJ1-2|TRBV2|NA|NA
CASSDWRTYGYTF
TGTGCCAGCAGTGACTGGCGGACCTATGGCTACACCTTC
>TRBJ2-3|TRBV3-1|TRBD2|NA
CASSQVAGGTDTQYF
TGTGCCAGCAGCCAAGTAGCGGGGGGCACAGATACGCAGTATTTT
>TRBJ2-1|TRBV20-1|NA|NA
CSAQFEGWGSYNEQFF
TGCAGTGCCCAATTCGAGGGTTGGGGGTCCTACAATGAGCAGTTCTTC
>TRBJ2-1|TRBV7-9|NA|NA
CASSLNAGPYNEQFF
TGTGCCAGCAGCTTAAATGCGGGACCGTACAATGAGCAGTTCTTC
>TRBJ2-2|TRBV29-1|NA|NA
CSVGPPTGELFF
TGCAGCGTTGGACCCCCCACCGGGGAGCTGTTTTTT
>TRBJ2-5|TRBV27|NA|NA
CASSSYLGGSKTQYF
TGTGCCAGCAGTTCGTACTTAGGGGGGAGTAAGACCCAGTACTTC
>TRBJ1-6|TRBV5-1|NA|few
CASSEIRSNSPLHF
TGCGCCAGCAGCGAAATACGGAGTAATTCACCCCTCCACTTT
>TRBJ1-4|TRBV20-1|TRBD1|NA
CSAIEGGVYEKLFF
TGCAGTGCTATCGAAGGGGGCGTGTATGAAAAACTGTTTTTT
>TRBJ1-1|TRBV5-1|NA|NA
CASSLTGTKNTEAFF
TGCGCCAGCAGCTTAACCGGGACAAAGAACACTGAAGCTTTCTTT
>TRBJ2-2|TRBV7-9|NA|few
CASSLHIAGRTGELFF
TGTGCCAGCAGCTTACATATCGCGGGACGCACCGGGGAGCTGTTTTTT
>TRBJ1-1|TRBV20-1|NA|NA
CSARDTPIWGAPEAFF
TGCAGTGCTAGAGACACCCCCATTTGGGGGGCCCCTGAAGCTTTCTTT